This T cell receptor (beta chain) was retrieved from a study of blood T cell repertoires in COVID-19. Study details: Some COVID-19 samples were acute and others convalescent; all came from the United States, Italy and Spain.

Cohort placement rested on clinical history that participants reported themselves. The recovered donors of Cohort 3 showed two negative PCRs, clearance, or symptom resolution. CDR3 length: 17 residues. The V and J ends lost 0 bases and 7 bases, in that order; junction bases with no gene match: 8. Germline-derived CDR1 and CDR2 are LNHNV and YYDKDF (reference sequence). Source study methods: The authors estimated nucleated cell counts from reference gene primer amplification. The protocol was immunoSEQ multiplex PCR, while the TCRdb copy is restricted to in-frame clones and leaves out a portion. That table is the source of V, J and clone size, and D and trimming were worked out from the DNA. The sample yields a few hundred thousand clones, about 87% seen once.

This TCR derives from a woman aged 45-65 years who had recovered from COVID-19. This chain joins TRBV15 and TRBJ2-2; 10 bases are shared with TRBD1. Sequencing input: PBMCs or T cells enriched from blood (not recorded which). CDR3 bases: TGTGCCACCAGCAGAGAAAGGAGACAGGGGGCAGGCGGGGAGCTGTTTTTT. Encoded protein: CATSRERRQGAGGELFF.